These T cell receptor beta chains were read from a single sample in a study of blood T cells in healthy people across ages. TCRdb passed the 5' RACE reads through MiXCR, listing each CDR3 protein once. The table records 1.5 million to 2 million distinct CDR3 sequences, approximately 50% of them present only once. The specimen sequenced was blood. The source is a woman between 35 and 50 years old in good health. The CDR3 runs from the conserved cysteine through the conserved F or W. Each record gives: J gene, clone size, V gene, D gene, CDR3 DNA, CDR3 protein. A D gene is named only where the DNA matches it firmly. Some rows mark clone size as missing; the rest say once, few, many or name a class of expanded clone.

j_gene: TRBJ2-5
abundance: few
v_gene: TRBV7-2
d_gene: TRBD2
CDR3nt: TGTGCCAGCAGCTACGATGTAGCGGGGGGGCTTAGGAATGAGCAGTACTTC
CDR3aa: CASSYDVAGGLRNEQYF

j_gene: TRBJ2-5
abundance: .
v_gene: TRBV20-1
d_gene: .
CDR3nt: TGCAGTGCTAGAAAAATAGGCAGGGTCGGGGAGACCCAGTACTTC
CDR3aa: CSARKIGRVGETQYF

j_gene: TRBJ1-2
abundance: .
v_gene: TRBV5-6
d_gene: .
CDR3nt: TGTGCCAGCAGCTTGGGGGCCTTCTTGGACTATGGCTACACCTTC
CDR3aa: CASSLGAFLDYGYTF

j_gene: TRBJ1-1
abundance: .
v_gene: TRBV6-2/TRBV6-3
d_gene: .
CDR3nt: TGTGCCAGCAGGGATATGCAGGGGAACACTGGAGCTTTCTTT
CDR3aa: CASRDMQGNTGAFF

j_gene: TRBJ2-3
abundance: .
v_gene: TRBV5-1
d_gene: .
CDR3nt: TGCGCCAGCAGCCCACTCCGGGACGTAGATACGCAGTATTTT
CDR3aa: CASSPLRDVDTQYF

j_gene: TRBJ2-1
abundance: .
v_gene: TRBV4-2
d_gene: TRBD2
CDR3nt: TGTGCCAGCAGTCCACTAGCGGGGGAGCAGAGCTCCTACAATGAGCAGTTCTTC
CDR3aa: CASSPLAGEQSSYNEQFF

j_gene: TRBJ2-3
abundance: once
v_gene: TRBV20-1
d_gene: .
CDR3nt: TGCAGTGCTAGGGGGACTCAAATAAGCACAGATACGCAGTATTTT
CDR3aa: CSARGTQISTDTQYF

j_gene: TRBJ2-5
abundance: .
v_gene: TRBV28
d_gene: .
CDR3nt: TGTGCCAGCAGTAAGGACGAAGAGACCCAGTACTTC
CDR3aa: CASSKDEETQYF

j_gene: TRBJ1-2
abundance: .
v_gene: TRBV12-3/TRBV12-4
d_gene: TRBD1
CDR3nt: TGTGCCAGCAGTTTGAGGGGGCGCTACTATGGCTACACCTTC
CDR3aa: CASSLRGRYYGYTF

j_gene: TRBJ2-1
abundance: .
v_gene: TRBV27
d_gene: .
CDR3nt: TGTGCCAGCAGCAAGAGCGGCAATGAGCAGTTCTTC
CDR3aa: CASSKSGNEQFF

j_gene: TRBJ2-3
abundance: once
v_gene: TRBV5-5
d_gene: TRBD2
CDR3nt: TGTGCCAGCAGCTTGGAGCCGGGACTAGCCCTCACAGATACGCAGTATTTT
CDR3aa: CASSLEPGLALTDTQYF

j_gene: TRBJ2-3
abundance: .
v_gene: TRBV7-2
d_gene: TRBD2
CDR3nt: TGTGCCAGCAGCCAAGAACTAGCGGGGGTCGCCCTGTTTAGCACAGATACGCAGTATTTT
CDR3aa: CASSQELAGVALFSTDTQYF

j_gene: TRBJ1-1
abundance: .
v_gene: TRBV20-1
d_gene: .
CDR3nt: TGCAGTGCTAGAGATATTGGCAGCTTGAACACTGAAGCTTTCTTT
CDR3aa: CSARDIGSLNTEAFF

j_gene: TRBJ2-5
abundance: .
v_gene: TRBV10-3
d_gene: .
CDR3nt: TGTGCCATCAGTGAGGTGACTGGGGCGAAGACCCAGTACTTC
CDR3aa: CAISEVTGAKTQYF

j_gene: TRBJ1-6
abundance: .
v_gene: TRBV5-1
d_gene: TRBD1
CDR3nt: TGCCCCAGCAGCTTGCGGCAGGGGGCAGATAATTCACCCCTCCACTTT
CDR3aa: CPSSLRQGADNSPLHF

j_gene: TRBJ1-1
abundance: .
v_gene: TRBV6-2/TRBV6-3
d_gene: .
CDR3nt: TGTGCCAGCGGTTGGGTGAACACTGAAGCTTTCTTT
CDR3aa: CASGWVNTEAFF

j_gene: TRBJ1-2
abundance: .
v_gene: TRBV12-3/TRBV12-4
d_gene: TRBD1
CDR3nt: TGTGCCAGCAGTTTAAACAGGGGCGCCTATGGCTACACCTTC
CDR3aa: CASSLNRGAYGYTF

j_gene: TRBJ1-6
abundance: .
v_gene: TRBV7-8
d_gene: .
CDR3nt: TGTGCCAGCAGCGAGGTGGGGGACCCTCTTTGGCCCCTCCACTTT
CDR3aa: CASSEVGDPLWPLHF

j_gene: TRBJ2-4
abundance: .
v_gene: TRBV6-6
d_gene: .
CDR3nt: TGTGCCAGCAGTTACATCAGGGTCATCCCAGAGTACTTC
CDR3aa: CASSYIRVIPEYF

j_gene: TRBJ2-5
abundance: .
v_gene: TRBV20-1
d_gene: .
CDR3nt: TGCAGTGCCAATGATCCGGGACAATCAAAGACCCAGTACTTC
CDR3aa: CSANDPGQSKTQYF

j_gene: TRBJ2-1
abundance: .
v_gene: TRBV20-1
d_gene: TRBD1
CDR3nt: TGCAGTGCTCGTCGGGACAGGGAGCCCTACAATGAGCAGTTCTTC
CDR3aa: CSARRDREPYNEQFF

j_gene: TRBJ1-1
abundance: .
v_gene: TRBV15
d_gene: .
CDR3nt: TGTGCCACCAGCAGGGGGGGGATCCTAATGAACACTGAAGCTTTCTTT
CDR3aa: CATSRGGILMNTEAFF